In this sample, the clone carrying this T cell receptor beta chain turned up a few times. Its antigen is as yet unknown. The data originate from a study of response to subunit inactivated influenza vaccine. Whole-study findings and limits: With each seasonal influenza vaccination, the authors suggested, few new T cells are recruited.

TCRdb passed the RT-PCR reads through MiXCR, listing each CDR3 protein once. Of fewer than 700,000 distinct CDR3 sequences listed, 13% were seen once; the top ten hold about an eighth. The V end was cut by 4 bases, the J end by 1 base, with 10 bases between. This CDR3 region has 14 residues. CDR1 is MNHEY, CDR2 SVGEGT, per germline. V usage is TRBV6-2 or TRBV6-3 and J usage is TRBJ1-1; D unclear. This TCR derives from a middle-aged man who received an inactivated influenza vaccine. The sample consisted of PBMCs from blood, taken roughly 6 weeks after vaccination. As DNA, the CDR3 is TGTGCCAGCAGTTTGCGGCCCCGGAACACTGAAGCTTTCTTT. It translates to CASSLRPRNTEAFF.